Listed below are T cell receptor beta chains from one sample, sequenced in a study of patients and donors after allogeneic stem cell transplantation. From the RT-PCR reads, TCRdb called clonotypes with MiXCR, one entry per CDR3 protein. The sample contains roughly 880,000 distinct CDR3 sequences, about 20% of which appear only once. The sequenced sample consisted of blood, either unsorted or a sorted T cell fraction (not recorded which). Source of these receptors: a human donor who was either an allogeneic HSCT recipient or a stem cell or donor lymphocyte infusion donor (not recorded which). It is not recorded whose cells these are; they may come from a transplant donor. CDR3s include the opening cysteine and the closing phenylalanine or tryptophan. Each record gives: CDR3 DNA, CDR3 protein, clone size, J gene, D gene, V gene. D genes are given only for firm matches. Clone size is not always given. Where it is, it says once, few, many or a class for expanded clones.

TGCGCCAGCAGCCAAGAGGTCCCTAGCGGGGGGGGAAATGAGCAGTTCTTC CASSQEVPSGGGNEQFF NA TRBJ2-1 TRBD2 TRBV4-3
TGTGCCAGCAGCGCCACCCCCGCATCCGCCTATGGCTACACCTTC CASSATPASAYGYTF NA TRBJ1-2 NA TRBV9
TGCAGTGCTGGGGGACTAGCGGACCCCTACGAGCAGTACTTC CSAGGLADPYEQYF NA TRBJ2-7 TRBD2 TRBV20-1
TGTGCCAGCAGTTCGTCGCTTGGACAGTCCGGAAACACCATATATTTT CASSSSLGQSGNTIYF NA TRBJ1-3 NA TRBV14
TGTGCCAGCAGCCAGCAGGACCGGCAGGAGCAGTTCTTC CASSQQDRQEQFF NA TRBJ2-1 NA TRBV4-2
TGTGCCAGCAGTCCTAGACTAGCGGAGCCCACAGATACGCAGTATTTT CASSPRLAEPTDTQYF NA TRBJ2-3 TRBD2 TRBV2
TGTGCCAGCAGCATTGGACAGGGAGGAGGCTACACCTTC CASSIGQGGGYTF many TRBJ1-2 TRBD1 TRBV12-3/TRBV12-4
TGCAGCGCCCAGGGACAGGGGAACACTGAAGCTTTCTTT CSAQGQGNTEAFF many TRBJ1-1 TRBD1 TRBV20-1
TGTGCCACCAGCCCTCGGACAGGGTATGGCTACACCTTC CATSPRTGYGYTF NA TRBJ1-2 TRBD1 TRBV15
TGCAGTGCTAGAGGACCATCAGCGGCTAATGAAAAACTGTTTTTT CSARGPSAANEKLFF NA TRBJ1-4 NA TRBV20-1
TGTGCCAGCAGCCAGTCAGGCGGGTGGGGCAATGAGCAGTTCTTC CASSQSGGWGNEQFF NA TRBJ2-1 NA TRBV5-6